This T cell receptor (beta chain) was recovered during a study of OX40 agonist ivuxolimab in advanced cancers. Background on the study: Head and neck, renal cell, melanoma or hepatocellular carcinoma were the cancers that dose-escalation patients had.

General study points: Relative to CD4+, CD8+ T cells held more expanded clones on average. At 0.1 to 3.0 mg/kg, clonal expansion of CD4+ and CD8+ blood T cells had occurred by week 6.

This clone was seen a few times. Its antigen is not known. The assay was immunoSEQ multiplex PCR, and TCRdb's table has in-frame clones only and misses some. The sample consists of approximately 90,000 clones, roughly nine tenths of them appearing once. V was clipped by 6 bases and J by 4 bases, with 9 bases between them. Looked up from germline, CDR1 is GTSNPN and CDR2 is SVGIG (reference sequence). The CDR3 runs 11 residues. This receptor was obtained from an adult with an advanced solid tumor such as melanoma, head and neck, liver or kidney cancer. The sequences come from CD4+ or CD8+ T cells sorted from blood, collected in a trial of the OX40 agonist ivuxolimab. The chain has TRBV30 and TRBJ1-2, with no clear D. As DNA, the CDR3 is TGTGCCTGCCAGCCTACCTATGGCTACACCTTC. It encodes CACQPTYGYTF.